Following are 2 T cell receptor beta chains from one sample sequenced in a study of human T cells and chemical hapten exposure. Time point defined: pre-sensitization, week 0. Treatment here: therapeutic diphenylcyclopropenone sensitization with weekly scalp DPC. Each CDR3 protein gets one entry after TCRdb re-called the RACE reads with MiXCR. Altogether about 180,000 distinct CDR3 sequences are present, around 30% being singletons, with the ten largest covering 2.9%. The sample here was whole blood, taken in connection with sensitization to the hapten diphenylcyclopropenone (DPC). These receptor sequences come from a woman in her twenties or thirties with alopecia areata. Some clones in this sample may be carry-over from other donors' samples.

There are a few counts of this clonotype. CDR3 nucleotide sequence: TGTGCCAGCAGTTCAGGGGGTACGGCCGGCTCTGGGGCCAACGTCCTGACTTTC. This sequence encodes CASSSGGTAGSGANVLTF. The chain combines TRBV28 with TRBJ2-6; 7 bases are a match to TRBD1. The CDR3 loop spans 18 amino acids. The ends lost 4 bases at V and 0 bases at J; junction bases unmatched: 9. CDR1 is MDHEN and CDR2 is SYDVKM in the germline V gene.

J is TRBJ1-1 and V is TRBV29-1; D is unresolved. The CDR3 loop spans 14 amino acids. Germline V gene lookup returns CDR1 SQVTM and CDR2 ANQGSEA. V was pared by 5 bases and J by 1 base, with 14 bases between. The CDR3 protein is CSVNPPGRNTEAFF. The CDR3 nucleotides are TGCAGCGTTAACCCTCCTGGGAGGAACACTGAAGCTTTCTTT.